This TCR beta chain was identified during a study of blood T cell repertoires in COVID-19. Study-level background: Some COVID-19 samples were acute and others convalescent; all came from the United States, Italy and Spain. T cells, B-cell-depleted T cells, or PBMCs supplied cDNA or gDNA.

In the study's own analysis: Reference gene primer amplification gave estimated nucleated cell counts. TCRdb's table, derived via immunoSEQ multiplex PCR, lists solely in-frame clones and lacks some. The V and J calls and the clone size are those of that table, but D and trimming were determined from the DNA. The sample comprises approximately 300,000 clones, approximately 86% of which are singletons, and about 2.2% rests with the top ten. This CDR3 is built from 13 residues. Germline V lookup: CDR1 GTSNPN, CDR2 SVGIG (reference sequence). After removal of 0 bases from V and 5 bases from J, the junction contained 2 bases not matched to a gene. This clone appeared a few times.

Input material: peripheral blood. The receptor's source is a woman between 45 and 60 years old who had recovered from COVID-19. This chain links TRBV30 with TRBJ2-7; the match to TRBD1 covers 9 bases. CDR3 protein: CAWSVQGAHEQYF. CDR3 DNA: TGTGCCTGGAGTGTACAGGGGGCCCACGAGCAGTACTTC.